Below are 21 T cell receptor beta chains sequenced from a single sample in a study of T-cell reconstitution after alpha-beta-depleted transplantation in children. Using unique molecular identifiers, the investigators prepared the TCRbeta library. TCRdb reanalysed the PCR reads using MiXCR and keeps one entry per CDR3 protein. The sample holds hundreds of thousands of distinct CDR3 sequences, about 26% seen once. Sequenced here: PBMCs, sampled before TCRalphabeta/CD19-depleted stem cell transplant. These receptors originate from a girl aged 2-10 years with Fanconi anemia, due to receive a stem cell transplant.

With respect to this clonotype: This could be a read error, since a much larger clone is one nucleotide away. The gene calls are TRBV12-3 or TRBV12-4 and TRBJ1-1; 7 bases match TRBD1. This CDR3 region has 16 residues. CDR3 DNA sequence: TGTGTCAGCACTACCTTAACCGACAGGGCGTTCACTGAAGCTTTCTTT. This sequence encodes CVSTTLTDRAFTEAFF.

This clonotype was seen at least ten times. J is TRBJ2-6 and V is TRBV6-5, with unresolved D. This CDR3 has 15 residues. The germline V gene has CDR1 MNHEY and CDR2 SVGAGI. V lost 1 base and J 3 bases, leaving 7 bases between the germline ends. This CDR3 reads CASSYFLGGANVLTF. The CDR3 nucleotides read TGTGCCAGCAGTTACTTCCTAGGTGGGGCCAACGTCCTGACTTTC.

This chain uses TRBV5-1 with TRBJ2-1; D unclear. CDR3 length: 17 residues. Germline CDR1 reads SGHRS; CDR2 reads YFSETQ. Trimming stripped 0 bases from V and 6 bases from J, with 19 bases between. The CDR3 reads CASSLVVQNIRINEQFF. In DNA form, the CDR3 reads TGCGCCAGCAGCTTGGTAGTACAGAATATCCGTATCAATGAGCAGTTCTTC.

This chain connects TRBV6-2 or TRBV6-3 to TRBJ2-3; 12 bases fit TRBD2. Germline V lookup: CDR1 MNHEY, CDR2 SVGEGT. The CDR3 has 20 residues. V dropped 4 bases and J dropped 3; count of bases not matched to a gene: 17. The CDR3: CASSSLFTSGGPLGTDTQYF. The DNA for the CDR3 is TGTGCCAGCAGTTCCTTGTTTACTAGCGGGGGGCCTCTAGGTACAGATACGCAGTATTTT.

V usage is TRBV6-5 and J usage is TRBJ2-7; D is unclear. The CDR3 has 15 residues. Trimming shortened V by 6 bases and J by 0 bases, and 15 bases separated the two germline ends. CDR1 is MNHEY, CDR2 SVGAGI, per germline. CDR3 DNA sequence: TGTGCCAGCAGACTCGGGCGGTCCCTCTCCTACGAGCAGTACTTC. It yields the protein CASRLGRSLSYEQYF.

V gene TRBV29-1 combines with J gene TRBJ2-7, with 10 bases that match TRBD2. The V gene end was trimmed by 2 bases and the J gene end by 0 bases; junction bases not matched to a gene: 7. The CDR3 is 16 residues long. Germline assignment: CDR1 SQVTM and CDR2 ANQGSEA. CDR3 in amino acids: CSVERGRTSGSYEQYF. In DNA form, the CDR3 reads TGCAGCGTTGAAAGGGGGAGGACTAGCGGCTCCTACGAGCAGTACTTC.

The chain recombines TRBV24-1 with TRBJ1-1, with 7 bases lining up with TRBD1. The germline gives CDR1 KGHDR, CDR2 SFDVKD. CDR3 size: 13 residues. The trim removed 4 bases at V and 8 bases at J, leaving 6 bases unmatched. DNA for the CDR3: TGTGCCACCAGTGACTCAGGGACAGAAGAAGCTTTCTTT. Residues: CATSDSGTEEAFF.

This clonotype was seen only a few times. The V gene is TRBV5-1, the J gene TRBJ1-2; D gene unclear. Trimming removed 3 bases from V and 6 bases from J, with 6 bases in between. The length of the CDR3 is 11 residues. The germline CDR1 and CDR2 sequences are SGHRS and YFSETQ. DNA for the CDR3: TGCGCCAGCAGCTCCCGAGATGGCTACACCTTC. Amino acids: CASSSRDGYTF.

This chain joins TRBV28 and TRBJ2-5; perhaps D is TRBD1 or TRBD2 (5 bases each). Germline CDR1 reads MDHEN; CDR2 reads SYDVKM. V was clipped by 6 bases and J by 5 bases, with 13 bases between them. This CDR3 region has 13 residues. The CDR3 DNA is TGTGCCAGCAGACGTGGGACGGAGGAGACCCAGTACTTC. This gives the protein CASRRGTEETQYF.

This clonotype appeared many times. V usage is TRBV7-3 and J usage is TRBJ2-1; 9 bases are shared with TRBD2. After removal of 2 bases from V and 9 bases from J, the junction contained 5 bases not matched to a gene. The CDR3 covers 14 residues. Germline CDR1 SGHTA, CDR2 FQGTGA. Here the CDR3 reads CASSLAGGPSEQFF. The CDR3 bases are TGTGCCAGCAGCTTAGCGGGGGGGCCGTCTGAGCAGTTCTTC.

Note on this clonotype: Germline is not matched at one junction end, which may reflect a read error. The chain uses TRBV29-1 and TRBJ2-4; D is possibly TRBD1 (7 bases). CDR1 SQVTM and CDR2 ANQGSEA come from the germline V gene. This CDR3 has 13 amino acids. CDR3 nucleotide sequence: TGCAGCTTTGAGGAGGGGGCTGAGGGCATTCAGTACTTC. Translating gives CSFEEGAEGIQYF.

V gene TRBV28 combines with J gene TRBJ1-1; 8 nucleotides align to TRBD1. This CDR3 contains 18 residues. V was clipped by 7 bases and J by 6 bases; unmatched bases: 22. Germline assignment: CDR1 MDHEN and CDR2 SYDVKM. CDR3 protein: CASTGQGAHSTPKAEAFF. The CDR3 DNA reads TGTGCCAGCACTGGACAGGGAGCCCATTCGACTCCCAAAGCTGAAGCTTTCTTT.

J is TRBJ2-7 and V is TRBV28, with 10 bases lining up with TRBD2. CDR1 is MDHEN and CDR2 is SYDVKM in the germline V gene. The CDR3 sequence is 14 residues long. The ends lost 5 bases at V and 6 bases at J; junction bases unmatched: 7. For the CDR3, the DNA is TGTGCCAGCAGTCCTCTAGCGGGAGCATCCGAGCAGTACTTC. The encoded protein is CASSPLAGASEQYF.

The chain recombines TRBV7-9 with TRBJ2-7; D is possibly TRBD1 (5 bases). Germline V gene lookup returns CDR1 SEHNR and CDR2 FQNEAQ (reference sequence). Trimming took off 10 bases at V and 3 bases at J, with 16 bases between the two ends. This CDR3 contains 13 residues. The CDR3 nucleotides read TGTGCCACGCAGGGCACTGTGGTCTACGAGCAGTACTTC. This sequence encodes CATQGTVVYEQYF.

This clonotype was seen at least ten times. This chain connects TRBV20-1 to TRBJ1-2; TRBD1 matches at 8 bases. The CDR3 sequence is 14 residues long. Losses at the gene ends were 6 bases for V and 5 bases for J; bases not matched to a gene: 11. Germline loops: CDR1 DFQATT, CDR2 SNEGSKA (reference sequence). This CDR3 is CSAQLLGQVYGYTF. CDR3 bases: TGCAGTGCACAATTATTGGGACAGGTTTATGGCTACACCTTC.

V and J are TRBV20-1 and TRBJ2-5; a weak D match, TRBD1 (5 bases). Germline-derived CDR1 and CDR2 are DFQATT and SNEGSKA (reference sequence). This CDR3 has 15 amino acids. V lost 4 bases, J lost 0 bases, and 15 bases lay in between. CDR3 region: CSAMGRPYYQETQYF. The CDR3 coding sequence is TGCAGTGCTATGGGGCGCCCCTATTACCAAGAGACCCAGTACTTC.

V is TRBV18 and J is TRBJ2-1, with a weak D call TRBD2 (6 bases). V shed 2 bases and J shed 2 bases, with 13 bases lying between them. This CDR3 region has 16 residues. Germline CDR1 and CDR2: KGHSH and LQKENI. This chain's CDR3 is CASSPSGGRTYNEQFF. Here the CDR3 DNA reads TGTGCCAGCTCACCATCCGGGGGTCGAACCTACAATGAGCAGTTCTTC.

Only a few counts were recorded for this clonotype. The genes are TRBV12-3 or TRBV12-4 and TRBJ1-2; a weak D match, TRBD1 (5 bases). CDR3 length: 12 amino acids. Trimming took 3 bases from V and 6 from J, leaving 8 bases between them. In DNA, the CDR3 is TGTGCCAGCAGTTTGGGGGGTAATGGCTACACCTTC. It translates to CASSLGGNGYTF.

The chain uses TRBV29-1 and TRBJ1-1, with D hard to call. Germline V gene lookup returns CDR1 SQVTM and CDR2 ANQGSEA. The CDR3 runs to 13 residues. V lost 2 bases to trimming and J lost 2 bases, with 9 bases between them. The CDR3 spells CSVERDGNTEAFF. CDR3 DNA: TGCAGCGTTGAACGAGACGGTAACACTGAAGCTTTCTTT.

This clonotype was seen a few times. The chain employs TRBV20-1 and TRBJ2-5; D may be TRBD1 (6 bases). This CDR3 comprises 14 residues. The V and J ends lost 4 bases and 5 bases respectively, with 17 bases between them. Looked up from germline, CDR1 is DFQATT and CDR2 is SNEGSKA (reference sequence). CDR3 amino acids: CSATYLTGKETQYF. The CDR3 region has the DNA TGCAGTGCTACTTACCTGACAGGAAAGGAGACCCAGTACTTC.

CDR3 sequence (DNA): TGCAGTGCTTCCGGGACCTCCGCCGGCACAGATACGCAGTATTTT. Protein sequence: CSASGTSAGTDTQYF. V and J are TRBV20-1 and TRBJ2-3, with D perhaps TRBD1 or TRBD2 (5 bases each). The CDR3 is made up of 15 amino acids. Germline V gene lookup returns CDR1 DFQATT and CDR2 SNEGSKA (reference sequence). V shed 5 bases and J shed 1 base, with 16 bases lying between them.